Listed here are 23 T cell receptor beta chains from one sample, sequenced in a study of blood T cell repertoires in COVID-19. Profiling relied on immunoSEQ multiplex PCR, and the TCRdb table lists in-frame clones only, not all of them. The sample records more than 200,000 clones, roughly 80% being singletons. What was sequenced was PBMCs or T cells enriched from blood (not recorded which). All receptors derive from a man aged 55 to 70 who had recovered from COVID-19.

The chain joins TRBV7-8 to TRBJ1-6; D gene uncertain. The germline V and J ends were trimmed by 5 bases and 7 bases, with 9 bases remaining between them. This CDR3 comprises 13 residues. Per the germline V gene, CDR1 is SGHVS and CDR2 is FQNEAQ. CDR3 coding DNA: TGTGCCAGCAGCCCAACCAGGAATTCACCCCTCCACTTT. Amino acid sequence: CASSPTRNSPLHF. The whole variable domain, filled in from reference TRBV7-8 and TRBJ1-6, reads GAGVSQSPRYKVAKRGQDVALRCDPISGHVSLFWYQQALGQGPEFLTYFQNEAQLDKSGLPSDRFFAERPEGSVSTLKIQRTQQEDSAVYLCASSPTRNSPLHFGNGTRLTVT.

CDR3 coding DNA: TGCGCCAGCAGCTCGTCAGGGGGCCTTACTGAAGCTTTCTTT. This sequence encodes CASSSSGGLTEAFF. The genes are TRBV5-1 and TRBJ1-1, with 8 bases fitting TRBD1. Looked up from germline, CDR1 is SGHRS and CDR2 is YFSETQ. CDR3 length: 14 amino acids. J was trimmed by 5 bases and V by 3 bases; bases with no gene match: 6.

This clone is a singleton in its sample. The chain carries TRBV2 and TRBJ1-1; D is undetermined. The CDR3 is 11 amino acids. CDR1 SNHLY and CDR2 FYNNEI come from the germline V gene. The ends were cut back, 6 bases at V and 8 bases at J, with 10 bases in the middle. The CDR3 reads CASSHGLEAFF. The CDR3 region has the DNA TGTGCCAGCAGCCACGGACTGGAAGCTTTCTTT.

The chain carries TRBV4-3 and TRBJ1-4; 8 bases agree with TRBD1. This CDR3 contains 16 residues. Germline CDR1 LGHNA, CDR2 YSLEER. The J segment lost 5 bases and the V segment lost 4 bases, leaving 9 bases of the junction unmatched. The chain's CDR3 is CASSRAGTGANEKLFF. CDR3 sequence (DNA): TGCGCCAGCAGCCGCGCCGGGACAGGTGCGAATGAAAAACTGTTTTTT.

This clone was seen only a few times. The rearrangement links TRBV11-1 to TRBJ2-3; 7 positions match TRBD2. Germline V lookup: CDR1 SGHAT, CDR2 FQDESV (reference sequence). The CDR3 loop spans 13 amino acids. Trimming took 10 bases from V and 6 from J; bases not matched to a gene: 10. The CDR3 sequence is CATGQAREDTQYF. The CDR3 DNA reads TGTGCCACCGGACAAGCGCGGGAGGATACGCAGTATTTT.

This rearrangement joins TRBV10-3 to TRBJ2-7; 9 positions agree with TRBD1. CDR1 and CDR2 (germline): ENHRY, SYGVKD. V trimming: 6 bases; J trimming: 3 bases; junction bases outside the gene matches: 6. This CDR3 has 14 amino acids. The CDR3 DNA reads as TGTGCCATCAGGCCGGGACAGGGTGACTACGAGCAGTACTTC. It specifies CAIRPGQGDYEQYF.

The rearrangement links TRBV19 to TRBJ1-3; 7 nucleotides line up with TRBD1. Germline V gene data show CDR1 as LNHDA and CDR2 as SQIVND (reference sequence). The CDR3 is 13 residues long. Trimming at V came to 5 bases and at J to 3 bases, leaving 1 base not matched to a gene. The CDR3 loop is CASSGDSGNTIYF. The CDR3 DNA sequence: TGTGCCAGTAGTGGGGACAGTGGAAACACCATATATTTT.

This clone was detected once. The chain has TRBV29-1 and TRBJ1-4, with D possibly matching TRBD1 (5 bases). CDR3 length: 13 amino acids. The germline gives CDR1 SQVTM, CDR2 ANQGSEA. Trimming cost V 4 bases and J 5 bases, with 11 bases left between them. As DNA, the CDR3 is TGCAGCGTTGGTTCAGGGATAAATGAAAAACTGTTTTTT. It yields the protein CSVGSGINEKLFF.

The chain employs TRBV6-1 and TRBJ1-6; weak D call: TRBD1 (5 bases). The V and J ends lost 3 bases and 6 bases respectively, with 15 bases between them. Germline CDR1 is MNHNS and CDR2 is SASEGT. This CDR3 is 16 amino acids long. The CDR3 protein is CASSEGTGGTNSPLHF. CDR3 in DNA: TGTGCCAGCAGTGAGGGAACGGGAGGGACTAATTCACCCCTCCACTTT.

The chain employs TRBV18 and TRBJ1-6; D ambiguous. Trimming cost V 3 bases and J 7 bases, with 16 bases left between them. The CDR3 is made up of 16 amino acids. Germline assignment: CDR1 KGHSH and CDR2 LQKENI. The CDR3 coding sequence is TGTGCCAGCTCACCTGTCGGAGGAGCACAAAATTCACCCCTCCACTTT. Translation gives CASSPVGGAQNSPLHF.

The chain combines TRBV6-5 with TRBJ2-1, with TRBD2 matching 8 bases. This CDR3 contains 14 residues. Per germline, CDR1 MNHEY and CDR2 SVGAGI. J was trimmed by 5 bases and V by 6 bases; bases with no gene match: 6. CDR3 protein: CASSRGLGHNEQFF. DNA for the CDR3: TGTGCCAGCAGCCGGGGACTAGGGCACAATGAGCAGTTCTTC.

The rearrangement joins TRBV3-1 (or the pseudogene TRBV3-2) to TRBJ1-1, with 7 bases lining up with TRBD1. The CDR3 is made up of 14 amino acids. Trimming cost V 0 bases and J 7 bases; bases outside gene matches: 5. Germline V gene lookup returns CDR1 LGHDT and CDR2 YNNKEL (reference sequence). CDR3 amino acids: CASSQESRDSEAFF. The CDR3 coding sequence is TGTGCCAGCAGCCAAGAGTCCCGGGACAGTGAAGCTTTCTTT.

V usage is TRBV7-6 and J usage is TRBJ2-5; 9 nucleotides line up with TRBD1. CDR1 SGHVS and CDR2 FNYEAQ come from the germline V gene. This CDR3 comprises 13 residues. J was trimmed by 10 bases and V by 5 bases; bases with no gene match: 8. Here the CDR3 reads CASSRRTGDSQYF. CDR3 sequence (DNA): TGTGCCAGCAGCCGAAGGACAGGGGATAGCCAGTACTTC.

The CDR3 loop reads CASRSDRGIGELFF. In nucleotides, the CDR3 is TGTGCCAGCAGGAGCGACAGGGGGATCGGGGAGCTGTTTTTT. V is TRBV6-5 and J is TRBJ2-2; 9 positions agree with TRBD1. Germline CDR1 and CDR2: MNHEY and SVGAGI. The CDR3 consists of 14 residues. V shed 6 bases, J shed 7 bases, and the junction held 6 bases outside the gene matches.

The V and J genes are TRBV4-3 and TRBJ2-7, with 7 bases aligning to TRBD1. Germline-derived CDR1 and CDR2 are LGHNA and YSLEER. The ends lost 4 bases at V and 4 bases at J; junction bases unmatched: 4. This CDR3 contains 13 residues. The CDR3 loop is CASSRLQGYEQYF. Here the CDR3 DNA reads TGCGCCAGCAGCCGCCTACAGGGGTACGAGCAGTACTTC.

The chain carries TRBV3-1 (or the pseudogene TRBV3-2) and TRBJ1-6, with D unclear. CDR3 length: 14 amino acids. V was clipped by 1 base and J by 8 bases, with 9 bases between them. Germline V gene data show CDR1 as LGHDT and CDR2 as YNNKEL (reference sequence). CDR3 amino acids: CASSQVARYSPLHF. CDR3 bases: TGTGCCAGCAGCCAAGTGGCCAGATATTCACCCCTCCACTTT.

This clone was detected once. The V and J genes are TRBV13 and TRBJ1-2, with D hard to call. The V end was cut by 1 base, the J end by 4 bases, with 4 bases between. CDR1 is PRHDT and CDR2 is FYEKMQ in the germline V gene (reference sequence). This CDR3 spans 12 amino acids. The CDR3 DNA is TGTGCCAGCAGCTTAGCCAGCTATGGCTACACCTTC. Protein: CASSLASYGYTF.

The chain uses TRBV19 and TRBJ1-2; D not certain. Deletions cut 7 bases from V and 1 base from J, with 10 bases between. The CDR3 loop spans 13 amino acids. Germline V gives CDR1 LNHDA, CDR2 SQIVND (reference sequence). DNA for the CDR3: TGTGCCAGTACCTTGGGCCTTAACTATGGCTACACCTTC. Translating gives CASTLGLNYGYTF.

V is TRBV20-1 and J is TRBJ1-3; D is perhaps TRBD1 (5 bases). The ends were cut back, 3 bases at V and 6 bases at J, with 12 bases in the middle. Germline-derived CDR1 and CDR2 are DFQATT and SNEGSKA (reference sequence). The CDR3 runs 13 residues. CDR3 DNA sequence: TGCAGTGCTAGTGACAGTCGTACAAACACCATATATTTT. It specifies CSASDSRTNTIYF.

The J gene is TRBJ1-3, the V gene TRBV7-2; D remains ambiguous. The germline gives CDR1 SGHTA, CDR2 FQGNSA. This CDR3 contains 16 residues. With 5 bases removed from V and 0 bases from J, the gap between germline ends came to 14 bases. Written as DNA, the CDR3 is TGTGCCAGCAGCCCGTCTACGACACGCTCTGGAAACACCATATATTTT. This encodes CASSPSTTRSGNTIYF.

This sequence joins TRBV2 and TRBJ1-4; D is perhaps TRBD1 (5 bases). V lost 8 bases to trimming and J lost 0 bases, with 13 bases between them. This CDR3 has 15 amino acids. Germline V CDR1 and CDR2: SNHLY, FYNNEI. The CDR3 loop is CASDGGASTNEKLFF. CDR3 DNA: TGTGCCAGCGATGGAGGGGCTTCAACTAATGAAAAACTGTTTTTT.

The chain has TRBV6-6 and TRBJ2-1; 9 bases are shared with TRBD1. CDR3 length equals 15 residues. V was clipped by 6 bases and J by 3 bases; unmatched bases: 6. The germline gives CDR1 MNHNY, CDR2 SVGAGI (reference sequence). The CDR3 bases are TGTGCCAGCAGCCCACTGGGACAGGGCTACAATGAGCAGTTCTTC. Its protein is CASSPLGQGYNEQFF.

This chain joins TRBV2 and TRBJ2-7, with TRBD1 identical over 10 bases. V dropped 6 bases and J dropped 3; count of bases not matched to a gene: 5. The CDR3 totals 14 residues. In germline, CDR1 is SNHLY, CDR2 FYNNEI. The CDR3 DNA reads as TGTGCCAGCAGAAGGGACAGGGGACTCTACGAGCAGTACTTC. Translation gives CASRRDRGLYEQYF.